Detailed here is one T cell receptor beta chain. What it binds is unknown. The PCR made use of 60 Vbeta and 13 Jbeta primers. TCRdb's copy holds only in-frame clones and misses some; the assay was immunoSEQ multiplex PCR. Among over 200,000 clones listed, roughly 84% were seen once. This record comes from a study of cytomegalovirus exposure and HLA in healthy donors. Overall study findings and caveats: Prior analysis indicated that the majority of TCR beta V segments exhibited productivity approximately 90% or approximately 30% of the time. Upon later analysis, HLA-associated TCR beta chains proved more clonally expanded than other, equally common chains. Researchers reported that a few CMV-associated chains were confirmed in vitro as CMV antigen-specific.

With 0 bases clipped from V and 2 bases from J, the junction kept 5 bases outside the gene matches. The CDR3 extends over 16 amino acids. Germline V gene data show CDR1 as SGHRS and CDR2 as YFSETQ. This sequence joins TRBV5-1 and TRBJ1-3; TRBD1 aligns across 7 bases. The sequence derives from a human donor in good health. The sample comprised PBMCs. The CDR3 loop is CASSLDVGGTGNTIYF. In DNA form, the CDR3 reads TGCGCCAGCAGCTTGGACGTAGGGGGCACTGGAAACACCATATATTTT. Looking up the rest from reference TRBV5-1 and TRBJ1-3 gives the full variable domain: KAGVTQTPRYLIKTRGQQVTLSCSPISGHRSVSWYQQTPGQGLQFLFEYFSETQRNKGNFPGRFSGRQFSNSRSEMNVSTLELGDSALYLCASSLDVGGTGNTIYFGEGSWLTVV.